Sequencing of this T cell receptor (beta chain) was carried out in a study of T cells after yellow fever vaccination. General study points: Overlap between CD4 and CD8 compartments was detected for a small share of clonotypes. A weaker secondary response peaked on day 5, the primary on day 15. Abundant contaminating clonotypes from the bulk population could appear in FACS-sorted repertoires.

This CDR3 is built from 11 residues. In germline, CDR1 is DFQATT, CDR2 SNEGSKA (reference sequence). Trimming took 3 bases from V and 5 from J, leaving 7 bases between them. Generation of TCR cDNA used 5'RACE template switching (which added a universal primer site and UMIs). MiXCR, run by TCRdb on the 5' RACE reads, gives a single entry per CDR3 protein. This sample has 550,000 or so distinct CDR3 sequences, with 15% to 20% found just once. Regarding this clonotype: The antigen is unknown.

The J gene is TRBJ2-5, the V gene TRBV20-1; no definite D call. Source: PBMCs, taken 15 days after the yellow fever booster vaccination. This receptor was taken from a man aged 30-40 years who received the YFV17D yellow fever vaccine. The CDR3 reads CSASPLETQYF. The CDR3 coding sequence is TGCAGTGCTAGCCCCTTGGAGACCCAGTACTTC.